Sequencing of this TCR beta chain was carried out in a study of T cell repertoires in cytomegalovirus infection. About the study: CMV epitopes used comprised recently identified HLA-C-restricted ones and well-studied HLA-B-restricted ones. An indication of both CMV infection and matching HLA type came from public TCR beta signatures.

From the reads, TCRdb called clonotypes with MiXCR, one entry per CDR3 protein. The sample consists of about 140,000 distinct CDR3 sequences, roughly 32% of them appearing once. Regarding this clonotype: Its antigen is still unknown.

Germline V gene data show CDR1 as DFQATT and CDR2 as SNEGSKA (reference sequence). This CDR3 is 16 amino acids long. The V gene end was trimmed by 4 bases and the J gene end by 7 bases; junction bases not matched to a gene: 18. The sequence was obtained from a human donor in good health (CMV status not recorded). Some clones in this sample may be carry-over from other donors' samples. The source was CD8+ T cells from cultured PBMCs, collected from culture after CMV antigen stimulation. The rearrangement links TRBV20-1 to TRBJ1-2; TRBD1 matches 7 bases. The DNA for the CDR3 is TGCAGTGCTAACGAAAACAGGGGAACCCTCCTTGGTGGCTACACCTTC. It is translated as CSANENRGTLLGGYTF.